This TCR beta chain was sequenced during a study of pediatric ulcerative colitis. This CDR3 has 15 residues. V lost 4 bases to trimming and J lost 4 bases; unmatched junction nucleotides: 6. CDR1 is SGHAT, CDR2 FQDESV, per germline (reference sequence). Produced via immunoSEQ multiplex PCR; TCRdb's table is partial and in-frame only. In the table there are approximately 40,000 clones, 60% to 75% of which are singletons. Rectal tissue came from one to two pinch biopsies taken at colonoscopy. This clonotype was obtained from a boy between 10 and 17 years old with severe ulcerative colitis. The chain has TRBV11-1 and TRBJ1-2, with 10 bases lining up with TRBD1. The sequenced material came from gut tissue. The CDR3 bases are TGTGCCAGCAGCTCGACAGGGGGCGGTGGCTATGGCTACACCTTC. Amino acids: CASSSTGGGGYGYTF.